This entry lists 32 T cell receptor beta chains sequenced from one sample in a study of control samples from healthy donors and cancer patients. Profiling relied on immunoSEQ multiplex PCR, and the TCRdb table lists in-frame clones only, not all of them. The repertoire has 150,000 to 200,000 clones, around 88% of them found once; the top ten carry nearly 5%. Specimen: blood. Every receptor here comes from a woman in her thirties in good health.

A remark on this clone: This CDR3 is also generated by other DNA sequences in the sample. V is TRBV3-1 (or the pseudogene TRBV3-2) and J is TRBJ2-1; D gene uncertain. This CDR3 contains 11 residues. Germline CDR1 reads LGHDT; CDR2 reads YNNKEL (reference sequence). Trimming took 2 bases from V and 8 from J, leaving 4 bases between them. CDR3 nucleotides: TGTGCCAGCAGCCAAACCCATGAGCAGTTCTTC. It encodes CASSQTHEQFF.

The rearrangement uses TRBV6-5 and TRBJ1-2; D is unresolved. CDR3 length equals 14 residues. Trimming shortened V by 0 bases and J by 2 bases, and 7 bases separated the two germline ends. CDR1 MNHEY and CDR2 SVGAGI come from the germline V gene. DNA for the CDR3: TGTGCCAGCAGTTACTCTGGCACGAACTATGGCTACACCTTC. Its translation is CASSYSGTNYGYTF.

The J gene is TRBJ2-1, the V gene TRBV20-1; D is uncertain. V was clipped by 6 bases and J by 5 bases, with 8 bases between them. There are 11 residues in the CDR3. Germline V gene data show CDR1 as DFQATT and CDR2 as SNEGSKA (reference sequence). The CDR3 nucleotides are TGCAGTGCCCACGTCAACAATGAGCAGTTCTTC. It codes for CSAHVNNEQFF.

The chain employs TRBV4-1 and TRBJ2-5, with TRBD2 matching 10 bases. The CDR3 consists of 16 residues. J gave up 4 bases and V 1 base, and 6 bases lay outside the gene matches. Per the germline V gene, CDR1 is MGHRA and CDR2 is YSYEKL. CDR3 region: CASSQGIAGGRETQYF. The CDR3 bases are TGCGCCAGCAGCCAAGGGATAGCGGGGGGTAGAGAGACCCAGTACTTC.

The rearrangement links TRBV19 to TRBJ2-1, with D possibly being TRBD1 (6 bases). The V gene lost 5 bases and the J gene lost 12 bases, with 23 bases spanning the gap. CDR3 length: 15 residues. The germline gives CDR1 LNHDA, CDR2 SQIVND (reference sequence). The CDR3 nucleotides read TGTGCCAGTAGTGTTCGACAGGAAGCTCGTATAGTGCAGTTCTTC. Translated: CASSVRQEARIVQFF.

Regarding this clone: The same CDR3 arises from other DNA sequences in this sample as well. V and J are TRBV27 and TRBJ2-1, with 11 bases matching TRBD2. CDR3 length equals 18 residues. V lost 4 bases, J lost 10 bases, and 18 bases stayed unmatched. The germline CDR1 and CDR2 sequences are MNHEY and SMNVEV (reference sequence). The CDR3 loop reads CASSSHKVAGGPFLEQFF. CDR3 bases: TGTGCCAGCAGTTCCCATAAGGTAGCGGGAGGGCCCTTTCTAGAGCAGTTCTTC.

V gene TRBV5-1 combines with J gene TRBJ2-7; D is possibly TRBD2 (6 bases). Germline V gene sequence: CDR1 SGHRS, CDR2 YFSETQ. Trimming took 7 bases from V and 5 from J, leaving 25 bases between them. The CDR3 has 16 amino acids. The CDR3 here is CASSTRGETTVDEQYF. The DNA for the CDR3 is TGCGCCAGCTCGACTAGGGGCGAAACGACCGTTGACGAGCAGTACTTC. Full variable domain (outside the CDR3, taken from reference TRBV5-1 and TRBJ2-7): KAGVTQTPRYLIKTRGQQVTLSCSPISGHRSVSWYQQTPGQGLQFLFEYFSETQRNKGNFPGRFSGRQFSNSRSEMNVSTLELGDSALYLCASSTRGETTVDEQYFGPGTRLTVT.

V is TRBV18 and J is TRBJ2-7; 7 bases align to TRBD1. The trim removed 3 bases at V and 5 bases at J, leaving 4 bases unmatched. The germline V gene has CDR1 KGHSH and CDR2 LQKENI. CDR3 size: 13 residues. The CDR3 region has the DNA TGTGCCAGCTCACCGGACAGGACCCACGAGCAGTACGTC. This codes for CASSPDRTHEQYV.

The chain joins TRBV24-1 to TRBJ2-3; D may be TRBD1 or TRBD2 (5 bases each). Germline V lookup: CDR1 KGHDR, CDR2 SFDVKD. The V gene lost 4 bases and the J gene lost 2 bases, with 12 bases spanning the gap. This CDR3 contains 15 residues. CDR3 coding DNA: TGTGCCACCAGTGAGTCTCGGGACCTCACAGATACGCAGTATTTT. It encodes CATSESRDLTDTQYF.

The chain combines TRBV7-9 with TRBJ1-4; no reliable D call. Trimming shortened V by 1 base and J by 0 bases, and 12 bases separated the two germline ends. CDR3 length: 17 amino acids. The germline V gene encodes CDR1 SEHNR and CDR2 FQNEAQ (reference sequence). The CDR3 nucleotides read TGTGCCAGCAGCTTAGGTCGGAGGTATGCAACTAATGAAAAACTGTTTTTT. Its translation is CASSLGRRYATNEKLFF.

The J gene is TRBJ2-2, the V gene TRBV14; D may be TRBD2 (5 bases). V dropped 2 bases and J dropped 7 bases, with 11 bases sitting between them. This CDR3 is built from 14 residues. The germline V gene has CDR1 SGHDN and CDR2 FVKESK. The CDR3 DNA reads TGTGCCAGCAGCCAACAGCGGTTCGGCGGGGAGCTGTTTTTT. This translates into CASSQQRFGGELFF.

The CDR3 sequence is CASNDRPGMGNSPLHF. CDR3 nucleotides: TGCGCCAGCAACGACAGACCGGGCATGGGGAATTCACCCCTCCACTTT. The chain couples TRBV4-1 to TRBJ1-6, with D perhaps TRBD1 (5 bases). The CDR3 length is 16 residues. V was pared by 7 bases and J by 7 bases, with 20 bases between. Germline CDR1 and CDR2: MGHRA and YSYEKL.

The chain combines TRBV27 with TRBJ1-6; tentatively, D is TRBD1 (6 bases). Trimming pared 3 bases from V and 5 bases from J, leaving 8 bases between. Germline values: CDR1 MNHEY, CDR2 SMNVEV (reference sequence). CDR3 size: 14 residues. The CDR3 sequence: CASSFPGDNSPLHF. As DNA, the CDR3 is TGTGCCAGCAGTTTCCCAGGGGATAATTCACCCCTCCACTTT.

This sequence joins TRBV5-1 and TRBJ2-7; 9 nucleotides line up with TRBD1. CDR3 length: 13 residues. Unmatched junction bases numbered 6, after V lost 4 bases and J lost 7 bases. Germline V gene data show CDR1 as SGHRS and CDR2 as YFSETQ. The CDR3 here is CASSPGQGGEQYV. The CDR3 nucleotides are TGCGCCAGCAGCCCGGGACAGGGAGGTGAGCAGTACGTC.

The chain carries TRBV5-1 and TRBJ2-1; 8 bases line up with TRBD2. Per germline, CDR1 SGHRS and CDR2 YFSETQ. This CDR3 contains 16 residues. The junction had 14 bases not matched to a gene; V was cut back by 4 bases and J by 8 bases. This CDR3 reads CASSRVTGLGWDEQFF. The DNA of the CDR3 is TGCGCCAGCAGCCGCGTAACGGGACTAGGGTGGGATGAGCAGTTCTTC.

The CDR3 nucleotides read TGTGCCAGCAGCTTATCCGAGGCCACCTATGGCTACACCTTC. It specifies CASSLSEATYGYTF. V and J are TRBV11-2 and TRBJ1-2; D is undetermined. This CDR3 has 14 residues. Germline values: CDR1 SGHAT, CDR2 FQNNGV. V shed 2 bases and J shed 4 bases, with 11 bases lying between them.

The chain joins TRBV3-1 (or the pseudogene TRBV3-2) to TRBJ2-7; 10 nucleotides line up with TRBD2. Germline V gene data show CDR1 as LGHDT and CDR2 as YNNKEL (reference sequence). Losses at the gene ends were 1 base for V and 4 bases for J; bases not matched to a gene: 1. This CDR3 contains 14 residues. The CDR3, as DNA: TGTGCCAGCAGCCAAGTGGGACTAGCGTACGAGCAGTACTTC. Its protein is CASSQVGLAYEQYF.

This chain connects TRBV25-1 to TRBJ1-6, with D unclear. Germline CDR1 and CDR2: MGHDK and SYGVNS. The CDR3 sequence is 15 residues long. The V and J ends lost 6 bases and 1 base respectively, with 10 bases between them. In DNA, the CDR3 is TGTGCCAGCAGAAATACCGGGTCCTATAATTCACCCCTCCACTTT. Encoded protein: CASRNTGSYNSPLHF.

V usage is TRBV12-3 or TRBV12-4 and J usage is TRBJ1-2, with D hard to call. Trimming removed 6 bases at V and 8 bases at J, with 13 bases between. The CDR3 runs to 12 residues. Here the CDR3 reads CASSPSARGYTF. For the CDR3, the DNA is TGTGCCAGCAGCCCCTCCGCTCGGGGCTACACCTTC.

The chain has TRBV6-6 and TRBJ2-7; 8 positions agree with TRBD1. The CDR3 is 14 residues long. CDR1 MNHNY and CDR2 SVGAGI come from the germline V gene (reference sequence). V shed 9 bases and J 4 bases; nucleotides not matched to a gene: 11. The CDR3 loop is CASKPGTGSYEQYF. The CDR3 DNA sequence: TGTGCCAGTAAACCCGGGACAGGTTCTTACGAGCAGTACTTC.

The gene calls are TRBV4-1 and TRBJ2-2, with 7 bases identical to TRBD1. CDR3 length: 17 amino acids. V was clipped by 0 bases and J by 5 bases; unmatched bases: 9. CDR1 and CDR2 from the germline V gene are MGHRA and YSYEKL. CDR3 in DNA: TGCGCCAGCAGCCAAGATAAAAAGGGGGCAAAGACCGGGGAGCTGTTTTTT. Amino acids: CASSQDKKGAKTGELFF.

This chain joins TRBV9 and TRBJ2-2; D perhaps matches TRBD2 (6 bases). The V gene's germline CDR1 is SGDLS and CDR2 YYNGEE. The CDR3 has 15 residues. Trimming removed 9 bases at V and 0 bases at J, with 15 bases between. This chain's CDR3 is CATGPRLANTGELFF. In DNA, the CDR3 is TGTGCCACCGGCCCTCGACTAGCGAACACCGGGGAGCTGTTTTTT.

The J gene is TRBJ2-5, the V gene TRBV9, with TRBD2 matching 9 bases. CDR3 length equals 15 residues. Per the germline V gene, CDR1 is SGDLS and CDR2 is YYNGEE. V dropped 4 bases and J dropped 2; count of bases not matched to a gene: 6. The CDR3 DNA follows: TGTGCCAGCAGCTCCGCGGGGGGGCTTCAAGAGACCCAGTACTTC. Its protein is CASSSAGGLQETQYF.

Here the CDR3 reads CASSLFTGDSPLHF. The CDR3, as DNA: TGTGCCAGCAGTTTATTTACGGGGGATTCACCCCTCCACTTT. The chain carries TRBV7-9 and TRBJ1-6; D is possibly TRBD1 (5 bases). CDR3 size: 14 residues. V was clipped by 6 bases and J by 8 bases, with 14 bases between them. Germline V gene sequence: CDR1 SEHNR, CDR2 FQNEAQ (reference sequence).

This chain's CDR3 is CSVEAGQPYEQYF. The CDR3 region has the DNA TGCAGCGTTGAGGCGGGCCAACCCTACGAGCAGTACTTC. The genes are TRBV29-1 and TRBJ2-7; a weak D match, TRBD2 (5 bases). Per the germline V gene, CDR1 is SQVTM and CDR2 is ANQGSEA. V lost 3 bases and J lost 2, with 11 bases in between. There are 13 residues in the CDR3.

The chain is built from TRBV2 and TRBJ2-7; 10 positions match TRBD1. Germline trimming cut 5 bases from V and 7 bases from J; bases unmatched to any gene: 5. Germline V gene sequence: CDR1 SNHLY, CDR2 FYNNEI. This CDR3 comprises 13 residues. This CDR3 reads CASSYRTGGEQYV. The CDR3 nucleotides are TGTGCCAGCAGTTACCGGACAGGGGGTGAGCAGTACGTC.

The V gene is TRBV2, the J gene TRBJ2-2, with TRBD2 matching over 9 bases. The ends lost 6 bases at V and 4 bases at J; junction bases unmatched: 12. The V gene's germline CDR1 is SNHLY and CDR2 FYNNEI. This CDR3 is 17 amino acids long. CDR3 DNA: TGTGCCAGCAGCCACTTAGGAGCGGGAGGTTCCACCGGGGAGCTGTTTTTT. It codes for CASSHLGAGGSTGELFF.

The CDR3 region has the DNA TGCGCCAGCAGCTCACCCGGGACAGGGAGGGGAGAGACCCAGTACTTC. Protein: CASSSPGTGRGETQYF. The V gene is TRBV4-1, the J gene TRBJ2-5; 9 nucleotides match TRBD1. The CDR3 runs to 16 residues. The trim removed 5 bases at V and 4 bases at J, leaving 11 bases unmatched. In germline, CDR1 is MGHRA, CDR2 YSYEKL.

The V gene is TRBV2, the J gene TRBJ1-5, with TRBD1 matching over 10 bases. This CDR3 is 14 amino acids long. The junction had 6 bases not matched to a gene; V was cut back by 8 bases and J by 5 bases. Germline V gives CDR1 SNHLY, CDR2 FYNNEI. CDR3 residues: CASRDRGSDQPQHF. CDR3 sequence (DNA): TGTGCCAGCCGGGACAGGGGAAGTGATCAGCCCCAGCATTTT.

The chain combines TRBV6-6 with TRBJ2-1; D is uncertain. The CDR3 consists of 11 residues. Trimming pared 6 bases from V and 5 bases from J, leaving 5 bases between. Germline V gene sequence: CDR1 MNHNY, CDR2 SVGAGI (reference sequence). The CDR3 here is CASRGNNEQFF. CDR3 sequence (DNA): TGTGCCAGCAGGGGGAACAATGAGCAGTTCTTC.

The V call is TRBV4-1, the J call TRBJ2-2; weak D call: TRBD2 (6 bases). V was trimmed by 4 bases and J by 0 bases, leaving 15 bases between them. The CDR3 is 17 residues long. Germline loops: CDR1 MGHRA, CDR2 YSYEKL. The CDR3 DNA reads as TGCGCCAGCAGCCCCCGACTAGTCGGGGCGAACACCGGGGAGCTGTTTTTT. As protein: CASSPRLVGANTGELFF.

The V gene is TRBV27, the J gene TRBJ1-2, with D possibly matching TRBD1 (5 bases). Germline CDR1 and CDR2: MNHEY and SMNVEV (reference sequence). The CDR3 has 16 amino acids. The V gene lost 3 bases and the J gene lost 5 bases, with 19 bases spanning the gap. CDR3 residues: CASSLRRDFGRYGYTF. For the CDR3, the DNA is TGTGCCAGCAGTTTGAGGCGGGACTTCGGCCGGTATGGCTACACCTTC.